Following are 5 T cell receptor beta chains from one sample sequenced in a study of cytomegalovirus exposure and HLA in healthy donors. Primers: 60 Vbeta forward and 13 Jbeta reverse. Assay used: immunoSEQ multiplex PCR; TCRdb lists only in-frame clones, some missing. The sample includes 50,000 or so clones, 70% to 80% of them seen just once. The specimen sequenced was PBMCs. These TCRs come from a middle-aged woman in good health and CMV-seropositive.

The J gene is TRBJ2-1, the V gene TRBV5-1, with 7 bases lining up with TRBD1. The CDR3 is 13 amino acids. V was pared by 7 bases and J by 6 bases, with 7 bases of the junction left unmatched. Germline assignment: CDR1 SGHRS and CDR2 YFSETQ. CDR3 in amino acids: CASQTPGGNEQFF. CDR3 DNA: TGCGCCAGCCAGACCCCAGGGGGCAATGAGCAGTTCTTC.

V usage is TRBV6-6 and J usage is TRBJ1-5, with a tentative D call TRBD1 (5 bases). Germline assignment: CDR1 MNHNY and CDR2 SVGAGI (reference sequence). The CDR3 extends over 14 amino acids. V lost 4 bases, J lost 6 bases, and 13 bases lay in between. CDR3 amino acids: CASSSAGSVQPQHF. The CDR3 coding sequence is TGTGCCAGCAGTTCCGCAGGGTCGGTTCAGCCCCAGCATTTT.

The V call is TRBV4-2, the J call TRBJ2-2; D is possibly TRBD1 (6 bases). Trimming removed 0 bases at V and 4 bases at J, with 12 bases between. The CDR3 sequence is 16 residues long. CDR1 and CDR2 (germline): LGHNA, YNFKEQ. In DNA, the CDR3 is TGTGCCAGCAGCCAAGAATATCAGGGGACCACCGGGGAGCTGTTTTTT. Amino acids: CASSQEYQGTTGELFF.

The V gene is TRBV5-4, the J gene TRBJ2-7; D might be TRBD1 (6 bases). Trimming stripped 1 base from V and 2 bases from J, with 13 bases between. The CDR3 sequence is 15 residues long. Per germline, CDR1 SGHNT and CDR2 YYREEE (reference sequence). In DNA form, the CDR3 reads TGTGCCAGCAGCTTGCACCGGGACATTCCCTACGAGCAGTACTTC. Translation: CASSLHRDIPYEQYF.

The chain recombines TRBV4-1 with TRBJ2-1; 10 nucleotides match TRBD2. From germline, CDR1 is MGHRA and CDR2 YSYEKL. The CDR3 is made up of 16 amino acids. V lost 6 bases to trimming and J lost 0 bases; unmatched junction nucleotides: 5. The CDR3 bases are TGCGCCAGCAGTGGTAGCGGGGGGAGCTCCTACAATGAGCAGTTCTTC. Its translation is CASSGSGGSSYNEQFF.